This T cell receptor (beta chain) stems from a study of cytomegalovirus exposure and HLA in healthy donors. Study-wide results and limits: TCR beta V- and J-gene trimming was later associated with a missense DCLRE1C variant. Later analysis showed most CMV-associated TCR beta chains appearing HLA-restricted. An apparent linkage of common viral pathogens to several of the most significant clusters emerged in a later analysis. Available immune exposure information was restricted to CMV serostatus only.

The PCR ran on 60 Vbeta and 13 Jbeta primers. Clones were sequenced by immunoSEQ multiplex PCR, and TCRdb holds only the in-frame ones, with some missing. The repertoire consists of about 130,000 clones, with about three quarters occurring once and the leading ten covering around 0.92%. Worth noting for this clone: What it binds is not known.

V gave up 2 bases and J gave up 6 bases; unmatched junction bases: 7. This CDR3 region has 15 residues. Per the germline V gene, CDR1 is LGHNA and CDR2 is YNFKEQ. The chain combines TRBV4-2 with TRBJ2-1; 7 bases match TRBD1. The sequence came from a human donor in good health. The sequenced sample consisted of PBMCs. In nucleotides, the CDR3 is TGTGCCAGCAGCCAAATCGAGACAGGGACCAATGAGCAGTTCTTC. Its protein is CASSQIETGTNEQFF.